Shown below are 17 T cell receptor beta chains from a single sample sequenced in a study of glioma-infiltrating T cells. Amplification of TCR alpha and beta CDR3 regions from RNA used iRepertoire nested multiplex PCR. MiXCR, run by TCRdb on the multiplex PCR reads, gives a single entry per CDR3 protein. The table has more than 95,000 distinct CDR3 sequences, about 23% seen once. The sample consisted of glioma tissue, nonneoplastic brain tissue, or PBMCs (not recorded which). These receptors all come from a human donor with low-grade glioma or glioblastoma, undergoing nonglioma brain surgery, or in good health (not recorded which).

Regarding this clonotype: At one end, the junction sequence differs from germline, possibly due to a read error. This chain uses TRBV27 with TRBJ1-4, with D perhaps matching TRBD1 (5 bases). Per the germline V gene, CDR1 is MNHEY and CDR2 is SMNVEV (reference sequence). The CDR3 contains 16 residues. CDR3 nucleotides: TGTGCCTGCAGTTTAGGAACGCGGGGGGCTAATGAAAAACTGTTTTTT. This encodes CACSLGTRGANEKLFF.

This clonotype has only a few counts. The V gene is TRBV29-1, the J gene TRBJ2-7; 7 bases fit TRBD2. The CDR3 covers 14 residues. Trimming at V came to 5 bases and at J to 5 bases, leaving 12 bases not matched to a gene. Germline V lookup: CDR1 SQVTM, CDR2 ANQGSEA. The CDR3 DNA reads TGCAGCGTTCCCTCGGGACTAACGGGGAACGAGCAGTACTTC. This encodes CSVPSGLTGNEQYF.

The chain has TRBV19 and TRBJ1-4, with D hard to call. The CDR3 is made up of 16 amino acids. Germline values: CDR1 LNHDA, CDR2 SQIVND (reference sequence). V was clipped by 5 bases and J by 0 bases, with 13 bases between them. CDR3 coding DNA: TGTGCCAGTAGTTCAGGAGTGCGGTCAACTAATGAAAAACTGTTTTTT. Encoded protein: CASSSGVRSTNEKLFF.

Notes on this clonotype: This likely comes from a read error, as the CDR3 has no conserved phenylalanine or tryptophan at its end. J is TRBJ2-1 and V is TRBV11-2; D is ambiguous. The CDR3 is 11 residues long. Germline-derived CDR1 and CDR2 are SGHAT and FQNNGV. Between the trimmed V and J ends, which lost 8 bases and 8 bases, there was a span of 10 bases. The CDR3 here is CASSPGYEQFL. Here the CDR3 DNA reads TGTGCCAGCTCCCCGGGCTATGAGCAGTTCCTC.

The rearrangement links TRBV29-1 to TRBJ2-7, with D possibly matching TRBD1 (5 bases). The V end was cut by 4 bases, the J end by 4 bases, with 8 bases between. The CDR3 consists of 11 residues. Germline CDR1 SQVTM, CDR2 ANQGSEA. The DNA of the CDR3 is TGCAGCGTTGGGACACCTTACGAGCAGTACTTC. Translated, it gives CSVGTPYEQYF.

Comments on this clonotype: This sequence may be a read error, since a much larger clone differs from it by one base. No conserved phenylalanine or tryptophan ends this CDR3, so it is likely a read error. V and J are TRBV7-9 and TRBJ2-5; 11 bases map to TRBD2. CDR3 size: 13 residues. Germline loops: CDR1 SEHNR, CDR2 FQNEAQ (reference sequence). Losses at the gene ends were 7 bases for V and 10 bases for J; bases not matched to a gene: 8. CDR3: CASNVAGGPIQYY. In nucleotides, the CDR3 is TGTGCCAGCAACGTAGCGGGAGGGCCGATCCAGTACTAC.

In its sample, this clonotype was seen many times. The V and J genes are TRBV19 and TRBJ2-1; 12 nucleotides match TRBD2. CDR1 LNHDA and CDR2 SQIVND come from the germline V gene (reference sequence). The CDR3 loop spans 16 amino acids. Trimming cost V 5 bases and J 10 bases; bases outside gene matches: 12. CDR3 region: CASSPPPSGRGNEQFF. CDR3 DNA sequence: TGTGCCAGTAGTCCCCCTCCTAGCGGGAGGGGGAACGAGCAGTTCTTC.

As regards this clonotype: A much bigger clone sits one base away, suggesting this may be a read error. V and J are TRBV6-1 and TRBJ2-1, with TRBD1 identical over 8 bases. Germline-derived CDR1 and CDR2 are MNHNS and SASEGT. This CDR3 is 17 amino acids long. CDR3 in amino acids: CAGRLTGAHGAYNEQFF. In DNA, the CDR3 is TGTGCCGGCAGATTGACAGGGGCGCATGGGGCCTACAATGAGCAGTTCTTC.

This clonotype was detected only once. With a much larger clone just one base away, this may be a read error. This CDR3 fails to terminate in the conserved phenylalanine or tryptophan, so it likely reflects a read error. The chain carries TRBV11-1 and TRBJ1-2; D might be TRBD1 (5 bases). V was cut by 6 bases and J by 3 bases, with 11 bases left in between. The CDR3 consists of 13 residues. Germline V gene data show CDR1 as SGHAT and CDR2 as FQDESV (reference sequence). CDR3 protein: CASSVEGDYGYTS. DNA for the CDR3: TGTGCCAGCAGTGTGGAAGGGGACTATGGCTACACCTCC.

In this sample, this clonotype turned up many times. The chain carries TRBV4-2 and TRBJ2-3; D gene unclear. The ends were cut back, 0 bases at V and 2 bases at J, with 6 bases in the middle. CDR1 and CDR2 from the germline V gene are LGHNA and YNFKEQ. The CDR3 spans 14 residues. Here the CDR3 reads CASSQERFTDTQYF. CDR3 coding DNA: TGTGCCAGCAGCCAAGAGCGCTTCACAGATACGCAGTATTTT.

Note on this clonotype: A read error may account for a junction end that differs from germline. V is TRBV28 and J is TRBJ1-5, with D tentatively TRBD1 (5 bases). Germline V gives CDR1 MDHEN, CDR2 SYDVKM. The CDR3 has 18 amino acids. DNA of the CDR3: TGTGACAGCAGCCCGGCAAAGGGGACCCCGGAAGATCATTGGCCCCAGCATTTT. Its translation: CDSSPAKGTPEDHWPQHF. The entire variable domain, with the rest obtained from reference TRBV28 and TRBJ1-5, is as follows: DVKVTQSSRYLVKRTGEKVFLECVQDMDHENMFWYRQDPGLGLRLIYFSYDVKMKEKGDIPEGYSVSREKKERFSLILESASTNQTSMYLCDSSPAKGTPEDHWPQHFGDGTRLSIL.

A note on this clonotype: With a much larger clone just one base away, this may be a read error. J is TRBJ2-7 and V is TRBV7-9; 7 bases are a match to TRBD1. CDR3 length: 15 amino acids. The V gene's germline CDR1 is SEHNR and CDR2 FQNEAQ (reference sequence). The CDR3 nucleotides are TGTGCCAGCCGCTTTGAACAGGGGAGCTCCTACGAGCAGTACTTC. The encoded protein is CASRFEQGSSYEQYF.

This clonotype was counted many times. This CDR3 is CASSEGTRNDQPQHF. The CDR3, as DNA: TGTGCCAGCAGTGAGGGAACGAGAAACGATCAGCCCCAGCATTTT. The chain uses TRBV6-1 and TRBJ1-5; D ambiguous. In germline, CDR1 is MNHNS, CDR2 SASEGT. Deletions cut 3 bases from V and 5 bases from J, with 14 bases between. CDR3 length: 15 residues.

This clonotype has a count of ten or more. The gene calls are TRBV28 and TRBJ1-1; no definite D call. Trimming took 3 bases from V and 1 from J, leaving 12 bases between them. CDR1 and CDR2 from the germline V gene are MDHEN and SYDVKM. The CDR3 is 15 amino acids. CDR3 nucleotide sequence: TGTGCCAGCAGTTTCTTCCTCACATGGAACACTGAAGCTTTCTTT. This encodes CASSFFLTWNTEAFF.

Many counts were recorded for this clonotype. The CDR3 DNA follows: TGTGCTAGTGGTCGGGAGGGGAGTGAGCAGTTCTTC. It is translated as CASGREGSEQFF. This chain joins TRBV12-5 and TRBJ2-1; 8 bases are a match to TRBD2. V was clipped by 5 bases and J by 9 bases; unmatched bases: 3. Germline V gene lookup returns CDR1 LGHNT and CDR2 FRNRAP. There are 12 residues in the CDR3.

This chain links TRBV29-1 with TRBJ2-1; TRBD2 aligns across 11 bases. CDR3 size: 14 residues. In germline, CDR1 is SQVTM, CDR2 ANQGSEA. V was clipped by 7 bases and J by 7 bases; unmatched bases: 9. The CDR3 nucleotides are TGCAGCGCCGCACTTCGACTAGCGGGAAATGAGCAGTTCTTC. As protein: CSAALRLAGNEQFF.

This clonotype was observed many times. The V and J genes are TRBV28 and TRBJ2-1; the match to TRBD2 covers 11 bases. The germline V gene encodes CDR1 MDHEN and CDR2 SYDVKM. V shed 8 bases, J shed 0 bases, and the junction held 12 bases outside the gene matches. The CDR3 is 18 amino acids. CDR3 region: CASSGASGRYSSYNEQFF. Written as DNA, the CDR3 is TGTGCCAGCTCGGGCGCTAGCGGGAGGTACAGCTCCTACAATGAGCAGTTCTTC.